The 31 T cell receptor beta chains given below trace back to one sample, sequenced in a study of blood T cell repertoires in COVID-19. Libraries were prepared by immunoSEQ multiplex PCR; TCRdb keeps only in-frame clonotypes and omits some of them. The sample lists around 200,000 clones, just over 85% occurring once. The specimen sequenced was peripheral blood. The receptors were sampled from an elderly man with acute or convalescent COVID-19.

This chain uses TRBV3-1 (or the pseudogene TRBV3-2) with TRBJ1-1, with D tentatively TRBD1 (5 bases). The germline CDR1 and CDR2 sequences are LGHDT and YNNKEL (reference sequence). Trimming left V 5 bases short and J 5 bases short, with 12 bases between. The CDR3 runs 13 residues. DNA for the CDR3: TGTGCCAGCAGCGCTTTTCAGGGAACTGAAGCTTTCTTT. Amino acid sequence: CASSAFQGTEAFF.

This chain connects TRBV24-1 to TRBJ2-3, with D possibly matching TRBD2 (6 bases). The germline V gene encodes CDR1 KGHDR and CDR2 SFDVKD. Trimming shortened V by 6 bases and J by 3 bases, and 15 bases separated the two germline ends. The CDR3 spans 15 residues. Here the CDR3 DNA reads TGTGCCACCAGTTTAACGGGAGCCGGGACAGATACGCAGTATTTT. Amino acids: CATSLTGAGTDTQYF.

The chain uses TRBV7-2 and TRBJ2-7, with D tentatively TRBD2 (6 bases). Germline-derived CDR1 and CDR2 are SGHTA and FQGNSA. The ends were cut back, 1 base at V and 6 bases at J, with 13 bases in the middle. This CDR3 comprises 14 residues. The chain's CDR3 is CASSLVPSVIEQYV. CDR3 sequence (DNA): TGTGCCAGCAGCTTAGTGCCTAGCGTTATCGAGCAGTACGTC.

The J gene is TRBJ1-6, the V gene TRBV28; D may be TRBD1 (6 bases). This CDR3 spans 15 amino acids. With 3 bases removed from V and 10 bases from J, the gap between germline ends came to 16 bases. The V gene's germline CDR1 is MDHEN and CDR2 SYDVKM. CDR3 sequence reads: CASSFWATGRSPLHF. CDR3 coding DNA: TGTGCCAGCAGTTTTTGGGCCACAGGGCGGTCACCCCTCCACTTT. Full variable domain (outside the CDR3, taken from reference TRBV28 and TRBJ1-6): DVKVTQSSRYLVKRTGEKVFLECVQDMDHENMFWYRQDPGLGLRLIYFSYDVKMKEKGDIPEGYSVSREKKERFSLILESASTNQTSMYLCASSFWATGRSPLHFGNGTRLTVT.

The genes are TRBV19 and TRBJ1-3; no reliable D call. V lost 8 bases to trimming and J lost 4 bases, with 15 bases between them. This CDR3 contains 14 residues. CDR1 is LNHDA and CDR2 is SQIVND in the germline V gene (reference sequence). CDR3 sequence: CASVGQFDGNTIYF. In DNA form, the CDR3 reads TGTGCCAGTGTTGGGCAGTTCGACGGAAACACCATATATTTT.

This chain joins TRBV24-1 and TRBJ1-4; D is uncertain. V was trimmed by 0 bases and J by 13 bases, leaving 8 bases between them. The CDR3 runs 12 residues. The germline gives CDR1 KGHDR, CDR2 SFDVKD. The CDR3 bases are TGTGCCACCAGTGATTTGTCCGGGTCACTGTTTTTT. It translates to CATSDLSGSLFF.

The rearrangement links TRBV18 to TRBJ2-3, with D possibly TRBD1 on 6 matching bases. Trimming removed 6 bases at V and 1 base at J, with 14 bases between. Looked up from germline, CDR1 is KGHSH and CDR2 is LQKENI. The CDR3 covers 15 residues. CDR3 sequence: CASSPRQVGTDTQYF. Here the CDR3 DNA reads TGTGCCAGCTCGCCCAGACAGGTCGGCACAGATACGCAGTATTTT.

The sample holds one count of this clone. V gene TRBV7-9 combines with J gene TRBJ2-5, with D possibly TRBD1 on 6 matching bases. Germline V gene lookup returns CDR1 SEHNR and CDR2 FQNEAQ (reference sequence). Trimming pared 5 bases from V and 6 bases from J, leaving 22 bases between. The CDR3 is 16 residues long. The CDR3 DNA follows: TGTGCCAGCAGCATACAGACCGGGGCCCAGGGGCAGACCCAGTACTTC. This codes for CASSIQTGAQGQTQYF.

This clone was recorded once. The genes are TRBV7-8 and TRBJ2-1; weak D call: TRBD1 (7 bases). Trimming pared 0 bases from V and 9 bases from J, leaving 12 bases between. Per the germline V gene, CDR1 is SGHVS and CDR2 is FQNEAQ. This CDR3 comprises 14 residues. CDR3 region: CASSLAGGGSEQFF. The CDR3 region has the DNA TGTGCCAGCAGCTTAGCAGGAGGGGGCAGTGAGCAGTTCTTC.

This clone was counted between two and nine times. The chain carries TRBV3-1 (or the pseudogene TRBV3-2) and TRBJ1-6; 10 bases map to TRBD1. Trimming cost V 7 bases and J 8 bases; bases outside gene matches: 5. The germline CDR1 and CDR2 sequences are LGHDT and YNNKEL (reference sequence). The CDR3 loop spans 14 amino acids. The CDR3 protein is CASNFGTGDSPLHF. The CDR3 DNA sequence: TGTGCCAGCAACTTCGGGACAGGGGATTCACCCCTCCACTTT.

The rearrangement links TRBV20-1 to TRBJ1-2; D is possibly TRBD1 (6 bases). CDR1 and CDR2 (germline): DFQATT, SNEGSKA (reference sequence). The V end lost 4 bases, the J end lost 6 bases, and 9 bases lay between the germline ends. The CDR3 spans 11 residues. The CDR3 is CSAKQGNGYTF. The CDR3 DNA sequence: TGCAGTGCTAAGCAGGGGAATGGCTACACCTTC.

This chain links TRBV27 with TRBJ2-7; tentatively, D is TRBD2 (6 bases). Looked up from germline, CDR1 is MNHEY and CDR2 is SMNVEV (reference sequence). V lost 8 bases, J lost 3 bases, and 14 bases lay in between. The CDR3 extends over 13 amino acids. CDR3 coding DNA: TGTGCCAGCCGAAACGCGGGGTTCTACGAGCAGTACTTC. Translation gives CASRNAGFYEQYF.

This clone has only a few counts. CDR3 coding DNA: TGTGCCAGCACCTCGTCCGGGGAGCTGTTTTTT. This encodes CASTSSGELFF. V and J are TRBV7-3 and TRBJ2-2; D not resolved. Germline CDR1 is SGHTA and CDR2 is FQGTGA. Trimming left V 7 bases short and J 6 bases short, with 6 bases between. The CDR3 covers 11 residues. The full variable domain, completed using reference TRBV7-3 and TRBJ2-2, is GAGVSQTPSNKVTEKGKYVELRCDPISGHTALYWYRQSLGQGPEFLIYFQGTGAADDSGLPNDRFFAVRPEGSVSTLKIQRTERGDSAVYLCASTSSGELFFGEGSRLTVL.

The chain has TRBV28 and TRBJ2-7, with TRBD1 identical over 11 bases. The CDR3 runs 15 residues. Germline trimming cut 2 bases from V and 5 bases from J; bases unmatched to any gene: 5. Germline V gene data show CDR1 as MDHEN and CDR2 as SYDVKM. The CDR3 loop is CASSLGRTGGNEQYF. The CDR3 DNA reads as TGTGCCAGCAGTTTAGGCCGGACAGGGGGCAACGAGCAGTACTTC.

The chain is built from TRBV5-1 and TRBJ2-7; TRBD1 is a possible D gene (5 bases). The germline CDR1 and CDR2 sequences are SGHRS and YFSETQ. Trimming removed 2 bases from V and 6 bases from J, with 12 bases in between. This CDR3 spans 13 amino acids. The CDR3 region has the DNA TGCGCCAGCAGCTTTAGTGATAGGGGCGAGCAGTACTTC. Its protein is CASSFSDRGEQYF. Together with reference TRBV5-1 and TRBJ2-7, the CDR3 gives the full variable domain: KAGVTQTPRYLIKTRGQQVTLSCSPISGHRSVSWYQQTPGQGLQFLFEYFSETQRNKGNFPGRFSGRQFSNSRSEMNVSTLELGDSALYLCASSFSDRGEQYFGPGTRLTVT.

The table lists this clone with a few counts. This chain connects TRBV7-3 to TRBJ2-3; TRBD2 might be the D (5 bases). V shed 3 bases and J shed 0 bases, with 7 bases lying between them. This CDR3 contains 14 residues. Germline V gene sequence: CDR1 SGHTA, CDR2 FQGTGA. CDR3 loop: CASSFGLSTDTQYF. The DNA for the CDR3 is TGTGCCAGCAGCTTCGGACTTAGCACAGATACGCAGTATTTT.

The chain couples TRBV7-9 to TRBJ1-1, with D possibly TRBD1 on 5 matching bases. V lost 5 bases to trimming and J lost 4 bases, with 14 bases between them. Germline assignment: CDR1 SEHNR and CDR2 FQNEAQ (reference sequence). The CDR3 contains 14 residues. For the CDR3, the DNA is TGTGCCAGCAGCCCCACTGGGGCAAGCACTGAAGCTTTCTTT. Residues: CASSPTGASTEAFF.

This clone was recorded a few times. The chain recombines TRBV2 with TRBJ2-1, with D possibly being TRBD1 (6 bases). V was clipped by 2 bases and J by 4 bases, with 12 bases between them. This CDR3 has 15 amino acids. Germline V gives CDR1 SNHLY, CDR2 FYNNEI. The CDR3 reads CASSERQGRYNEQFF. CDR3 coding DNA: TGTGCCAGCAGTGAAAGGCAGGGGAGATACAATGAGCAGTTCTTC.

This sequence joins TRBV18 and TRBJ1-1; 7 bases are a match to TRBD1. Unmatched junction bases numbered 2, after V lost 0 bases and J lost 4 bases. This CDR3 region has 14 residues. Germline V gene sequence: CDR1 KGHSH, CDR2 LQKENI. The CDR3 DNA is TGTGCCAGCTCACCACCGGGACAGCCCACTGAAGCTTTCTTT. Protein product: CASSPPGQPTEAFF.

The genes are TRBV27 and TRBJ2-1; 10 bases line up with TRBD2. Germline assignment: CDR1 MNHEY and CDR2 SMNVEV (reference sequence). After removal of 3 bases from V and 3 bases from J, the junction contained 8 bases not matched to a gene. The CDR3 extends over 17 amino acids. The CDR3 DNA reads TGTGCCAGCAGTTTCCCCTTAGCGGGAGGCGACTACAATGAGCAGTTCTTC. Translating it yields CASSFPLAGGDYNEQFF.

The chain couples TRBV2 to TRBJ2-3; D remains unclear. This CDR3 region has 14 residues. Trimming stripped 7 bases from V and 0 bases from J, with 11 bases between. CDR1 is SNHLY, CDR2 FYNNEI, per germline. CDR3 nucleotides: TGTGCCAGCATCTGGCGGTATAGCACAGATACGCAGTATTTT. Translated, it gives CASIWRYSTDTQYF.

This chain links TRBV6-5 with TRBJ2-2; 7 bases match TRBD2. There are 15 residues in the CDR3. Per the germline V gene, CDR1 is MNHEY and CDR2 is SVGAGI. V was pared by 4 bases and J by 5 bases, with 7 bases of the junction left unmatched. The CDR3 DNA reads TGTGCCAGCAGTTCCGCGGGAGCAGGAACCGGGGAGCTGTTTTTT. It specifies CASSSAGAGTGELFF.

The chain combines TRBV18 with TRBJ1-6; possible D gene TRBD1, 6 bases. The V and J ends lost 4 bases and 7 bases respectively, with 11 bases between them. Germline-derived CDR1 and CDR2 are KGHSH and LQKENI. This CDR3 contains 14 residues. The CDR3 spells CASSRDRTNSPLHF. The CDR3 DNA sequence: TGTGCCAGCTCACGCGACAGGACGAATTCACCCCTCCACTTT.

CDR3 DNA sequence: TGCAGTGCTAGTGCCGGGGGGGGCGTCAATCAGCCCCAGCATTTT. The encoded protein is CSASAGGGVNQPQHF. The chain has TRBV20-1 and TRBJ1-5; D may be TRBD1 (6 bases). V gave up 3 bases and J gave up 3 bases, with 15 bases separating them. Germline V gene data show CDR1 as DFQATT and CDR2 as SNEGSKA (reference sequence). The CDR3 spans 15 residues.

CDR3 protein: CASSLVPAGEGPDTQYF. The CDR3 DNA reads TGTGCCAGCAGCCTTGTTCCAGCGGGAGAGGGGCCAGATACGCAGTATTTT. The rearrangement joins TRBV3-1 (or the pseudogene TRBV3-2) to TRBJ2-3; 8 positions agree with TRBD2. The CDR3 length is 17 residues. J lost 4 bases, V lost 4 bases, and 13 bases had no gene match. Germline V lookup: CDR1 LGHDT, CDR2 YNNKEL (reference sequence).

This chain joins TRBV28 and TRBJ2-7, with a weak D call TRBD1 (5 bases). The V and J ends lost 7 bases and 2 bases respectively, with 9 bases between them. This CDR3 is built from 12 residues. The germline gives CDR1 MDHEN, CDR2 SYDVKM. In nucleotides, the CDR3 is TGTGCCAGCATAGGACAAGCCTACGAGCAGTACTTC. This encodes CASIGQAYEQYF.

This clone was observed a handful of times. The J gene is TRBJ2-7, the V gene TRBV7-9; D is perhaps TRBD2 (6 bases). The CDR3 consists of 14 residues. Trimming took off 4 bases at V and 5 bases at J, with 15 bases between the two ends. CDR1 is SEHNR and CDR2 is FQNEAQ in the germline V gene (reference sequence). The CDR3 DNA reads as TGTGCCAGCAGCTCTACATTAAGCGGGCACGAGCAGTACTTC. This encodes CASSSTLSGHEQYF.

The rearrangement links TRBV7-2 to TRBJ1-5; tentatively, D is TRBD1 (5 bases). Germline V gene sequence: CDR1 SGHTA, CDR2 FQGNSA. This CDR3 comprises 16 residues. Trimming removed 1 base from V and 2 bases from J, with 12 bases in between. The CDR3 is CASSLVAGFGNQPQHF. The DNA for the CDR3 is TGTGCCAGCAGCTTAGTGGCAGGGTTTGGCAATCAGCCCCAGCATTTT. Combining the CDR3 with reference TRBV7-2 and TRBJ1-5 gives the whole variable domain GAGVSQSPSNKVTEKGKDVELRCDPISGHTALYWYRQSLGQGLEFLIYFQGNSAPDKSGLPSDRFSAERTGGSVSTLTIQRTQQEDSAVYLCASSLVAGFGNQPQHFGDGTRLSIL.

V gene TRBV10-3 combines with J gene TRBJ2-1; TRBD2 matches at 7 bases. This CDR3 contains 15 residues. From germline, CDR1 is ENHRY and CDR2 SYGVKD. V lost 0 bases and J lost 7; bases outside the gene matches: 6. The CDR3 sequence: CAISESTSVLNEQFF. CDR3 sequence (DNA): TGTGCCATCAGTGAGTCCACTAGCGTCCTGAATGAGCAGTTCTTC.

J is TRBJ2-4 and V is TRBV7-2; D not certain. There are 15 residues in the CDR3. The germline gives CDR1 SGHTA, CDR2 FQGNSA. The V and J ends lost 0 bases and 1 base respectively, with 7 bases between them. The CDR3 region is CASSLASLAKNIQYF. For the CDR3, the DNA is TGTGCCAGCAGCTTAGCTAGCTTGGCCAAAAACATTCAGTACTTC.

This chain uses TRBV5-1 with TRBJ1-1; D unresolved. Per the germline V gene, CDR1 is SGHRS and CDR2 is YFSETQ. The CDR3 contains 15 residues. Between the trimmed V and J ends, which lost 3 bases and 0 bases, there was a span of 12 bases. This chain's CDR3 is CASSSIQSLNTEAFF. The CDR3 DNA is TGCGCCAGCAGCTCAATACAGAGTTTGAACACTGAAGCTTTCTTT.